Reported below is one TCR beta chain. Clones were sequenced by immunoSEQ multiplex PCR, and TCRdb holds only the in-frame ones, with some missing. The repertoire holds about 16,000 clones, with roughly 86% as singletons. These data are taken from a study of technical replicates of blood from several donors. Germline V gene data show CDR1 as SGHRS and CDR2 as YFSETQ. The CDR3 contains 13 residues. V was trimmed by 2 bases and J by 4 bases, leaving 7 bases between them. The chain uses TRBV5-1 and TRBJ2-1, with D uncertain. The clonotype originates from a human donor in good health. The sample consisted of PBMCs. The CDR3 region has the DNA TGCGCCAGCAGCTTCAACATGTACAATGAGCAGTTCTTC. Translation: CASSFNMYNEQFF.